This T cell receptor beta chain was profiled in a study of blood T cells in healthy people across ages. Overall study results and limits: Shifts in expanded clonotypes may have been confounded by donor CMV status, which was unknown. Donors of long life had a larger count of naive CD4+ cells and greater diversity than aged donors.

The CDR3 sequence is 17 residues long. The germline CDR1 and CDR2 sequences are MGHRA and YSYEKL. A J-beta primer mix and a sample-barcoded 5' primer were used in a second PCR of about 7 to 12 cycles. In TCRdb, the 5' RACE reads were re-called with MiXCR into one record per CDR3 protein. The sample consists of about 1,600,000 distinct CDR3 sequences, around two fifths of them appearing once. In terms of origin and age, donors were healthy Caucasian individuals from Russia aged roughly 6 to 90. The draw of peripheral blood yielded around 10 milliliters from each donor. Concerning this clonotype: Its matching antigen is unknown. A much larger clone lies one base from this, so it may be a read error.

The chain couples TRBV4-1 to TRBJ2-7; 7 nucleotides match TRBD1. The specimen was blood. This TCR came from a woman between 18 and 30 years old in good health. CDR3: CASSQTSDRDPSYGQYF. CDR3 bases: TGCGCCAGCAGCCAGACGTCAGACAGGGATCCATCCTACGGGCAGTACTTC.